This TCR beta chain was observed in a study of technical replicates of blood from several donors. Trimming took 2 bases from V and 1 from J; bases not matched to a gene: 5. The CDR3 extends over 16 amino acids. Germline assignment: CDR1 SGDLS and CDR2 YYNGEE. Clones were read by immunoSEQ multiplex PCR, and TCRdb kept only the in-frame ones, dropping some. Altogether about 81,000 clones are present, about 81% being singletons, with the ten largest covering roughly 3.9%. This clone was seen only once. At the DNA level, this CDR3 is encoded by other sequences in the same sample as well. This sequence was found in a human donor in good health. Some clones in this sample may be carry-over from other donors' samples. The sequenced material came from PBMCs. The rearrangement uses TRBV9 and TRBJ2-5, with 10 bases that match TRBD2. CDR3 sequence (DNA): TGTGCCAGCAGCGTTGGAAGCGGGAGGGCCCAAGAGACCCAGTACTTC. Translating it yields CASSVGSGRAQETQYF.